The source of this T cell receptor (beta chain) is a study of blood T cell repertoires in COVID-19. Study as a whole: The origin of the acute and convalescent COVID-19 samples was the United States, Italy and Spain. T cells, B-cell-depleted T cells, or PBMCs supplied cDNA or gDNA.

V trimming: 5 bases; J trimming: 4 bases; junction bases outside the gene matches: 9. The CDR3 runs to 18 residues. Per germline, CDR1 SEHNR and CDR2 FQNEAQ (reference sequence). As handled by the study authors: Counts of nucleated cells, estimated from reference gene primer amplification, were obtained. Libraries were prepared by immunoSEQ multiplex PCR; TCRdb keeps only in-frame clonotypes and omits some of them. D and trimming were read from the DNA, whereas the V and J calls and clone size are those reported in that table. The repertoire holds 60,000 to 70,000 clones, with about 86% as singletons.

The chain uses TRBV7-9 and TRBJ2-2; 14 bases are shared with TRBD2. Sequenced: peripheral blood. This clonotype originated in a middle-aged man with active COVID-19. The CDR3 reads CASSVPGLAGAGTGELFF. The CDR3 DNA sequence: TGTGCCAGCAGCGTGCCGGGACTAGCGGGAGCTGGCACCGGGGAGCTGTTTTTT.